This TCR beta chain appears in the sequencing data of a study of blood T cell repertoires in COVID-19. Authors' processing steps: Using reference gene primer amplification, nucleated cell counts were estimated. Only in-frame clones appear in the TCRdb table, and some are missing; sequencing was by immunoSEQ multiplex PCR. D and trimming were read from the DNA, whereas the V and J calls and clone size are those reported in that table. The table records under 200,000 clones, approximately 80% of them present only once. The germline V and J ends were trimmed by 1 base and 4 bases, with 13 bases remaining between them. CDR1 is SGHTA and CDR2 is FQGNSA in the germline V gene. The CDR3 runs to 15 residues.

Material: peripheral blood. This chain uses TRBV7-2 with TRBJ1-2; D may be TRBD1 (6 bases). This clonotype was sampled from a human donor in a cohort sampled during active COVID-19. The CDR3 sequence: CASSLGDTTRYGYTF. Written as DNA, the CDR3 is TGTGCCAGCAGCTTAGGGGACACTACTCGCTATGGCTACACCTTC.